Below, one TCR beta chain is given with its context. Its specificity is unknown. The template used for profiling TCR beta VDJ and CDR3 was genomic DNA. TCRdb itself ran the reads through MiXCR, one entry per CDR3 protein. The table has around 180,000 distinct CDR3 sequences, about 64% seen once; the top ten hold roughly 46%. The sample is drawn from a study of CD8+CD57+ T cells in acquired aplastic anemia. As for the study in general: The DNA of sorted CD4+ and CD8+ cells averaged 3.2 ug. General study points: Shared by patients and controls, 25 to 30 CD8+ CDR3s were abundant in patients. No significant patient-versus-control difference appeared in CD8+ Simpson's diversity.

Trimming at V came to 10 bases and at J to 3 bases, leaving 6 bases not matched to a gene. CDR1 is ENHRY, CDR2 SYGVKD, per germline. The CDR3 covers 13 residues. The chain is built from TRBV10-3 and TRBJ2-7, with TRBD1 identical over 10 bases. The sequence derives from a human donor with severe aplastic anemia or a healthy control (not recorded which). The sequencing sample was made of sorted CD4+, CD8+, or CD8+CD57+ T cells (not recorded which) from PBMCs. The CDR3 coding sequence is TGTGCCACCGTGGGACAGGGGATCTACGAGCAGTACTTC. Protein: CATVGQGIYEQYF.